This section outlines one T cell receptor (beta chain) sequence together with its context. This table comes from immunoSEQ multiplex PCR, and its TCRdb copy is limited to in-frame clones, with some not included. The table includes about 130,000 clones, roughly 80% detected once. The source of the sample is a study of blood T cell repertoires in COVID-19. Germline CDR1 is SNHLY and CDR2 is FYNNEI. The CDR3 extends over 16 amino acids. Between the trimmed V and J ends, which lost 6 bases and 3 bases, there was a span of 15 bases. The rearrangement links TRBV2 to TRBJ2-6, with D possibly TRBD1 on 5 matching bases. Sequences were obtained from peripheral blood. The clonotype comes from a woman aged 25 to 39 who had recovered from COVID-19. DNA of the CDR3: TGTGCCAGCAGGGACGCCAGGGCGAATGGGGCCAACGTCCTGACTTTC. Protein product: CASRDARANGANVLTF.